Following are 24 T cell receptor beta chains from one sample sequenced in a study of blood T cells in healthy people across ages. Primers used in a second PCR of about 6 to 11 cycles were a sample-barcoded 5' primer and a J-beta primer mix. TCRdb processed the 5' RACE reads anew with MiXCR; each CDR3 protein has one entry. This table has 650,000 to 700,000 distinct CDR3 sequences, more than 45% appearing once. Specimen: blood. The receptors here all came from a woman of 80 years or more in good health.

The chain carries TRBV5-1 and TRBJ2-3; perhaps TRBD2 as D (5 bases). The CDR3 loop spans 15 amino acids. Germline V CDR1 and CDR2: SGHRS, YFSETQ. V was shortened by 0 bases and J by 5 bases, with 13 bases between the two germline ends. The CDR3 region is CASSLDGIRGDTQYF. In DNA form, the CDR3 reads TGCGCCAGCAGCTTGGACGGGATCCGGGGAGATACGCAGTATTTT. Drawing the rest from reference TRBV5-1 and TRBJ2-3, the complete variable domain is KAGVTQTPRYLIKTRGQQVTLSCSPISGHRSVSWYQQTPGQGLQFLFEYFSETQRNKGNFPGRFSGRQFSNSRSEMNVSTLELGDSALYLCASSLDGIRGDTQYFGPGTRLTVL.

The chain is built from TRBV3-1 and TRBJ1-1, with D maybe TRBD1 (6 bases). Germline assignment: CDR1 LGHDT and CDR2 YNNKEL (reference sequence). The V gene lost 4 bases and the J gene lost 1 base, with 16 bases spanning the gap. The CDR3 consists of 16 residues. The CDR3: CASSPLGGHQNTEAFF. CDR3 nucleotide sequence: TGTGCCAGCAGCCCGCTGGGGGGGCACCAGAACACTGAAGCTTTCTTT. Full variable domain (remainder filled in from reference TRBV3-1 and TRBJ1-1): DTAVSQTPKYLVTQMGNDKSIKCEQNLGHDTMYWYKQDSKKFLKIMFSYNNKELIINETVPNRFSPKSPDKAHLNLHINSLELGDSAVYFCASSPLGGHQNTEAFFGQGTRLTVV.

This clonotype has a count of ten or more. This chain connects TRBV5-1 to TRBJ2-3, with 7 bases aligning to TRBD1. The CDR3 sequence is 15 residues long. V shed 1 base, J shed 4 bases, and the junction held 6 bases outside the gene matches. Germline values: CDR1 SGHRS, CDR2 YFSETQ. The DNA for the CDR3 is TGCGCCAGCAGCTTGAGGGGACAGAGCGCAGATACGCAGTATTTT. It translates to CASSLRGQSADTQYF.

The rearrangement links TRBV27 to TRBJ2-5, with D tentatively TRBD2 (6 bases). The end of the DNA is better explained by TRBJ2-7, so the J call may be wrong. The germline gives CDR1 MNHEY, CDR2 SMNVEV (reference sequence). The CDR3 runs to 15 residues. CDR3 sequence: CASSLRGLISYEQYF. The CDR3 DNA reads as TGTGCCAGCAGTTTACGGGGGTTAATCAGCTACGAGCAGTACTTC.

The chain couples TRBV13 to TRBJ2-7; 8 bases fit TRBD2. Germline CDR1 reads PRHDT; CDR2 reads FYEKMQ (reference sequence). The V and J ends lost 5 bases and 5 bases, in that order; junction bases with no gene match: 17. This CDR3 contains 17 residues. In nucleotides, the CDR3 is TGTGCCAGCAGCCCTACGGGTGATTGGCGGGAGGCCCACGAGCAGTACTTC. It codes for CASSPTGDWREAHEQYF.

This chain joins TRBV5-1 and TRBJ1-5; D gene unclear. CDR1 SGHRS and CDR2 YFSETQ come from the germline V gene. Trimming removed 0 bases at V and 0 bases at J, with 7 bases between. This CDR3 is built from 15 residues. The CDR3 DNA reads as TGCGCCAGCAGCTTGGAACCCTATAGCAATCAGCCCCAGCATTTT. Translated: CASSLEPYSNQPQHF.

This clonotype showed up many times. The V and J genes are TRBV20-1 and TRBJ2-1; D possibly corresponds to TRBD1 (5 bases). There are 13 residues in the CDR3. CDR1 DFQATT and CDR2 SNEGSKA come from the germline V gene (reference sequence). The V gene lost 0 bases and the J gene lost 10 bases, with 13 bases spanning the gap. DNA of the CDR3: TGCAGTGCTAGAGAACAGGCAAATCTAGAGCAGTTCTTC. Translation gives CSAREQANLEQFF.

The chain joins TRBV12-3 or TRBV12-4 to TRBJ2-7; no definite D call. Between the trimmed V and J ends, which lost 2 bases and 3 bases, there was a span of 11 bases. CDR3 length: 14 residues. Written as DNA, the CDR3 is TGTGCCAGCAGTTTAAAATTGTGGGTCTACGAGCAGTACTTC. Translating gives CASSLKLWVYEQYF.

The table lists this clonotype with many counts. This chain joins TRBV28 and TRBJ1-2, with 9 bases identical to TRBD1. Germline V gene lookup returns CDR1 MDHEN and CDR2 SYDVKM. There are 17 residues in the CDR3. Trimming at V came to 2 bases and at J to 4 bases, leaving 11 bases not matched to a gene. The CDR3, as DNA: TGTGCCAGCAGTTTAACCCGAAGGACAGGGGCGGCCTATGGCTACACCTTC. Its protein is CASSLTRRTGAAYGYTF.

For this clonotype: This could be a read error, since a much larger clone is one nucleotide away. The chain joins TRBV12-3 or TRBV12-4 to TRBJ2-1, with TRBD1 matching 8 bases. The CDR3 covers 15 residues. CDR3 protein: CASILGQGRSDEQFF. The CDR3 DNA is TGTGCCAGCATTTTAGGACAGGGCCGATCCGATGAGCAGTTCTTC.

The chain combines TRBV5-1 with TRBJ2-5; D is perhaps TRBD1 (5 bases). The CDR3 covers 16 residues. The V gene lost 2 bases and the J gene lost 11 bases, with 25 bases spanning the gap. The germline gives CDR1 SGHRS, CDR2 YFSETQ. In DNA, the CDR3 is TGCGCCAGCAGCTTTTATTCCCGGCCAGGGCAGAATGGGCAGTACTTC. Protein: CASSFYSRPGQNGQYF.

This clonotype was recorded only once. Compared with germline, one end of the junction differs, possibly owing to a read error. This chain uses TRBV27 with TRBJ1-2, with 11 nucleotides matching TRBD1. CDR3 length: 15 residues. Germline V CDR1 and CDR2: MNHEY, SMNVEV (reference sequence). The CDR3 loop reads CASSSDRGLIYGNTF. DNA for the CDR3: TGTGCCAGCAGTTCGGACAGGGGGCTCATCTATGGCAACACCTTC.

This chain connects TRBV7-2 to TRBJ2-3; D remains ambiguous. There are 18 residues in the CDR3. The germline V gene encodes CDR1 SGHTA and CDR2 FQGNSA. The V gene lost 2 bases and the J gene lost 0 bases, with 18 bases spanning the gap. For the CDR3, the DNA is TGTGCCAGCAGCTTAAATTTTGTGGAATCGGCTAGCACAGATACGCAGTATTTT. Protein sequence: CASSLNFVESASTDTQYF.

This clonotype was recorded once. The rearrangement uses TRBV21-1 and TRBJ2-6. TRBV21-1 represents a pseudogene. The CDR3 loop spans 16 amino acids. CDR3 protein: CASSHYDSSGANVLTF. CDR3 bases: TGTGCCAGCAGCCATTATGACAGCTCTGGGGCCAACGTCCTGACTTTC.

The V gene is TRBV20-1, the J gene TRBJ2-7, with no clear D. The CDR3 sequence is 13 residues long. Germline CDR1 DFQATT, CDR2 SNEGSKA (reference sequence). Trimming took off 0 bases at V and 0 bases at J, with 6 bases between the two ends. The CDR3 reads CSAREPGSYEQYF. CDR3 DNA sequence: TGCAGTGCTAGAGAGCCAGGCTCCTACGAGCAGTACTTC.

V and J are TRBV6-2 or TRBV6-3 and TRBJ2-7; TRBD2 agrees at 8 bases. Trimming at V came to 3 bases and at J to 0 bases, leaving 10 bases not matched to a gene. Germline V CDR1 and CDR2: MNHEY, SVGEGT. CDR3 length equals 17 residues. The DNA for the CDR3 is TGTGCCAGCAGTTATACCAGGGGCGGGGGGATCTCCTACGAGCAGTACTTC. Protein product: CASSYTRGGGISYEQYF.

The chain links TRBV27 to TRBJ2-5; 12 bases agree with TRBD2. CDR1 MNHEY and CDR2 SMNVEV come from the germline V gene (reference sequence). After removal of 4 bases from V and 7 bases from J, the junction contained 13 bases not matched to a gene. This CDR3 is built from 17 residues. The CDR3 nucleotides read TGTGCCAGCAGTTCTCCCCCGACTAGCGGGAGCGGGCGGACCCAGTACTTC. It specifies CASSSPPTSGSGRTQYF.

This clonotype occurred a few times. The chain employs TRBV20-1 and TRBJ1-5, with 9 nucleotides matching TRBD1. V lost 6 bases to trimming and J lost 8 bases; unmatched junction nucleotides: 8. The CDR3 is 13 amino acids. CDR1 is DFQATT, CDR2 SNEGSKA, per germline (reference sequence). The DNA for the CDR3 is TGCAGTGCATCACAGGGGGCGTGGGAGCCCCAGCATTTT. Protein: CSASQGAWEPQHF.

Comments on this clonotype: Being one base from a much bigger clone, this may be a read error. V is TRBV27 and J is TRBJ2-1, with TRBD2 matching 7 bases. CDR1 is MNHEY and CDR2 is SMNVEV in the germline V gene (reference sequence). CDR3 length equals 14 residues. Trimming cost V 4 bases and J 7 bases; bases outside gene matches: 7. CDR3 in amino acids: CASSSNGRINEQFF. DNA for the CDR3: TGTGCCAGCAGTTCAAACGGGAGGATTAATGAGCAGTTCTTC.

The chain joins TRBV21-1 to TRBJ2-1. TRBV21-1 is annotated as a pseudogene. The CDR3 length is 17 residues. The CDR3 loop is CASSKGSVRGSYNEQFF. In DNA form, the CDR3 reads TGTGCCAGCAGCAAAGGCTCCGTGAGGGGCTCCTACAATGAGCAGTTCTTC.

V gene TRBV19 combines with J gene TRBJ2-1; 7 nucleotides agree with TRBD2. V was pared by 6 bases and J by 8 bases, with 7 bases of the junction left unmatched. Germline CDR1 is LNHDA and CDR2 is SQIVND (reference sequence). CDR3 length equals 13 residues. DNA of the CDR3: TGTGCCAGTAGACTAACGGGGGGAGATGAGCAGTTCTTC. It translates to CASRLTGGDEQFF.

This clonotype was counted between two and nine times. The chain combines TRBV6-6 with TRBJ2-1; 15 nucleotides match TRBD2. The CDR3 covers 18 residues. Germline CDR1 is MNHNY and CDR2 is SVGAGI (reference sequence). J gave up 4 bases and V 5 bases, and 9 bases lay outside the gene matches. CDR3 protein: CASSTSPGLAGGYNEQFF. The CDR3 nucleotides read TGTGCCAGCAGTACTAGCCCGGGACTAGCGGGGGGATACAATGAGCAGTTCTTC.

The genes are TRBV2 and TRBJ2-7; a possible D gene is TRBD2 (6 bases). CDR1 and CDR2 (germline): SNHLY, FYNNEI. V gave up 4 bases and J gave up 7 bases, with 14 bases separating them. The length of the CDR3 is 13 residues. The CDR3, as DNA: TGTGCCAGCAGTGCGCTTCCGGAGGGTGAGCAGTACTTC. Protein sequence: CASSALPEGEQYF.

The rearrangement joins TRBV10-3 to TRBJ2-1; 8 nucleotides align to TRBD2. This CDR3 region has 16 residues. Per germline, CDR1 ENHRY and CDR2 SYGVKD. With 0 bases clipped from V and 2 bases from J, the junction kept 3 bases outside the gene matches. The CDR3 nucleotides are TGTGCCATCAGTGAGTCCGGGGGGGGGACCTACAATGAGCAGTTCTTC. Residues: CAISESGGGTYNEQFF.